These 5 T cell receptor beta chains came from one sample sequenced in a study of T cells in Graves' hyperthyroidism and ophthalmopathy. RNA transcripts served as the template for amplifying TCR beta CDR3 regions. The study used the HTBI primer set for a first-round RT-PCR of the TCR CDR3. TCRdb called the multiplex PCR reads again in MiXCR, with one record for every CDR3 protein. The top ten hold around 54% of the sample, which has hundreds of thousands of distinct CDR3 sequences, 22% seen once. Sequencing was performed on blood. Receptors originate from a woman between 65 and 79 years old with Graves' ophthalmopathy.

This clonotype was counted only a few times. This chain uses TRBV20-1 with TRBJ1-2; D gene uncertain. CDR1 is DFQATT and CDR2 is SNEGSKA in the germline V gene (reference sequence). Deletions cut 0 bases from V and 0 bases from J, with 14 bases between. The CDR3 spans 16 residues. The DNA of the CDR3 is TGCAGTGCTAGAGATCCTACACCCGCAGCTAACTATGGCTACACCTTC. Its translation: CSARDPTPAANYGYTF.

This clonotype was seen more than once but under ten times. The chain uses TRBV6-2 or TRBV6-3 and TRBJ2-1; 8 nucleotides match TRBD2. V lost 7 bases, J lost 11 bases, and 10 bases stayed unmatched. The CDR3 sequence is 13 residues long. The germline V gene encodes CDR1 MNHEY and CDR2 SVGEGT. CDR3 loop: CASKGLAGTKQFF. In DNA form, the CDR3 reads TGTGCCAGCAAGGGGCTAGCGGGCACCAAGCAGTTCTTC.

The chain is built from TRBV2 and TRBJ1-2; D unclear. The CDR3 runs to 13 residues. In germline, CDR1 is SNHLY, CDR2 FYNNEI. Trimming shortened V by 5 bases and J by 1 base, and 8 bases separated the two germline ends. The DNA for the CDR3 is TGTGCCAGCAGTTGGTCGGGTAACTATGGCTACACCTTC. Translated: CASSWSGNYGYTF.

The chain carries TRBV25-1 and TRBJ2-5, with D tentatively TRBD2 (5 bases). The germline V and J ends were trimmed by 4 bases and 4 bases, with 13 bases remaining between them. CDR3 length equals 14 residues. Germline V gene data show CDR1 as MGHDK and CDR2 as SYGVNS. The CDR3 is CASSGEGWRETQYF. The CDR3 DNA follows: TGTGCCAGCAGTGGAGAGGGCTGGAGAGAGACCCAGTACTTC. Full variable domain (rest looked up from reference TRBV25-1 and TRBJ2-5): EADIYQTPRYLVIGTGKKITLECSQTMGHDKMYWYQQDPGMELHLIHYSYGVNSTEKGDLSSESTVSRIRTEHFPLTLESARPSHTSQYLCASSGEGWRETQYFGPGTRLLVL.

The J gene is TRBJ1-3, the V gene TRBV6-9; D gene ambiguous. Germline V gene sequence: CDR1 MNHGY, CDR2 SVAAGI. CDR3 length equals 15 residues. The V gene lost 3 bases and the J gene lost 0 bases, with 9 bases spanning the gap. The CDR3 region has the DNA TGTGCCAGCAGTTACGATGGAACCTCTGGAAACACCATATATTTT. As protein: CASSYDGTSGNTIYF.